This passage covers 10 T cell receptor beta chains from one sample sequenced in a study of blood T cells in healthy people across ages. Combining a sample-barcoded 5' primer with a J-beta primer mix, a second PCR ran for about 7 to 11 cycles. A single record per CDR3 protein comes from TCRdb applying MiXCR to the 5' RACE reads. The profile covers some 1.6 million distinct CDR3 sequences, with about 31% appearing a single time and approximately 10% taken by the ten largest. Sequencing used blood. The receptors originated from a woman aged 30 to 39 in good health.

Concerning this clonotype itself: A read error may explain this, as a much larger clone is one base away. The J gene is TRBJ2-1, the V gene TRBV4-1, with D perhaps matching TRBD2 (5 bases). Germline lookup yields CDR1 MGHRA and CDR2 YSYEKL. This CDR3 contains 12 residues. DNA for the CDR3: TGCGCCGGCAGCCAAGACGGGGATGAGCAGTTCTTC. Translation gives CAGSQDGDEQFF.

This clonotype was counted a few times. The chain joins TRBV20-1 to TRBJ2-1; the D is unclear. V lost 3 bases and J lost 6, with 9 bases in between. CDR3 length: 12 amino acids. Germline-derived CDR1 and CDR2 are DFQATT and SNEGSKA (reference sequence). CDR3 nucleotides: TGCAGTGCTAGTCTCGGGCGCAATGAGCAGTTCTTC. It encodes CSASLGRNEQFF.

V usage is TRBV5-1 and J usage is TRBJ2-7, with 13 nucleotides matching TRBD2. Germline CDR1 and CDR2: SGHRS and YFSETQ. There are 18 residues in the CDR3. V lost 0 bases, J lost 3 bases, and 9 bases stayed unmatched. The CDR3 sequence: CASSLGSPGLAGHYEQYF. CDR3 nucleotides: TGCGCCAGCAGCTTGGGTTCACCGGGACTAGCGGGACACTACGAGCAGTACTTC.

This clonotype appeared many times. This chain joins TRBV12-3 or TRBV12-4 and TRBJ2-1, with D tentatively TRBD1 (6 bases). Trimming took 3 bases from V and 9 from J, leaving 12 bases between them. The CDR3 length is 13 residues. Here the CDR3 reads CASSFRGQAEQFF. The CDR3 nucleotides read TGTGCCAGCAGTTTCAGGGGACAAGCTGAGCAGTTCTTC.

The V and J genes are TRBV6-5 and TRBJ1-6, with D hard to call. Per the germline V gene, CDR1 is MNHEY and CDR2 is SVGAGI. V was trimmed by 7 bases and J by 4 bases, leaving 17 bases between them. This CDR3 has 16 residues. In DNA form, the CDR3 reads TGTGCCAGCAACGCCGATGGGGTGGGGTATAATTCACCCCTCCACTTT. It is translated as CASNADGVGYNSPLHF.

There are a few counts of this clonotype. The chain links TRBV20-1 to TRBJ2-7; TRBD1 aligns across 7 bases. The germline V gene encodes CDR1 DFQATT and CDR2 SNEGSKA (reference sequence). This CDR3 has 13 residues. V shed 3 bases and J 7 bases; nucleotides not matched to a gene: 9. Here the CDR3 reads CSASSDRAGEQYF. The DNA for the CDR3 is TGCAGTGCTAGCTCTGACAGGGCTGGAGAGCAGTACTTC.

About this clonotype: A much larger clone differs from this one at a single base, so this may be a read error. The chain recombines TRBV7-2 with TRBJ1-4; a weak D match, TRBD1 (6 bases). This CDR3 is 15 amino acids long. CDR1 and CDR2 (germline): SGHTA, FQGNSA. For the CDR3, the DNA is TGTGCCTGCAGCTTCAGCACAGGGTCAAATGAAAAACTGTTTTTT. The encoded protein is CACSFSTGSNEKLFF.

The chain links TRBV14 to TRBJ2-1, with 9 nucleotides matching TRBD2. This CDR3 contains 16 residues. CDR1 is SGHDN and CDR2 is FVKESK in the germline V gene. J gave up 10 bases and V 4 bases, and 14 bases lay outside the gene matches. DNA of the CDR3: TGTGCCAGCAGCCCCTCCACTAGCGGGTTCTCCTACGAGCAGTTCTTC. Translated: CASSPSTSGFSYEQFF.

Regarding this clonotype: The junction departs from the called germline gene at one end, perhaps through a read error. The gene calls are TRBV12-3 or TRBV12-4 and TRBJ2-3, with D perhaps TRBD1 or TRBD2 (6 bases each). The CDR3 covers 15 residues. The CDR3 bases are TGTGCCAGCCGGCTAACAGGGAGGAGCACAGATACGGAGTATTTT. This gives the protein CASRLTGRSTDTEYF.

This clonotype was observed a few times. CDR3 in DNA: TGCGCCCCCAGGACTAGCGGGATTTCTAGCACAGATACGCAGTATTTT. This gives the protein CAPRTSGISSTDTQYF. The chain couples TRBV10-2 to TRBJ2-3; 12 nucleotides line up with TRBD2. Looked up from germline, CDR1 is WSHSY and CDR2 is SAAADI. Trimming took 11 bases from V and 0 from J; bases not matched to a gene: 9. CDR3 length: 16 amino acids.